This entry describes one TCR beta chain. There are 10 residues in the CDR3. Trimming pared 3 bases from V and 5 bases from J, leaving 2 bases between. This sample was taken from a study of blood T cell repertoires in COVID-19. Study-wide context: Both acute and convalescent COVID-19 samples were obtained from the United States, Italy and Spain.

Patients in Seattle were enrolled during active infection, then followed longitudinally. Original data processing: Quantification of nucleated cells was approximated via reference gene primer amplification. Data came from immunoSEQ multiplex PCR; TCRdb stores just in-frame clones and leaves some out. The D gene and trimming were derived from the DNA, and the V and J assignments and clone size from that table. Among more than 150,000 clones listed, roughly four fifths were seen once. This chain connects TRBV12-3 or TRBV12-4 to TRBJ2-7; D not certain. Sequencing was performed on peripheral blood. This sequence was found in a woman aged 80 or over with COVID-19, enrolled during active disease. The CDR3 is CASSFNEQYF. As DNA, the CDR3 is TGTGCCAGCAGTTTTAACGAGCAGTACTTC.